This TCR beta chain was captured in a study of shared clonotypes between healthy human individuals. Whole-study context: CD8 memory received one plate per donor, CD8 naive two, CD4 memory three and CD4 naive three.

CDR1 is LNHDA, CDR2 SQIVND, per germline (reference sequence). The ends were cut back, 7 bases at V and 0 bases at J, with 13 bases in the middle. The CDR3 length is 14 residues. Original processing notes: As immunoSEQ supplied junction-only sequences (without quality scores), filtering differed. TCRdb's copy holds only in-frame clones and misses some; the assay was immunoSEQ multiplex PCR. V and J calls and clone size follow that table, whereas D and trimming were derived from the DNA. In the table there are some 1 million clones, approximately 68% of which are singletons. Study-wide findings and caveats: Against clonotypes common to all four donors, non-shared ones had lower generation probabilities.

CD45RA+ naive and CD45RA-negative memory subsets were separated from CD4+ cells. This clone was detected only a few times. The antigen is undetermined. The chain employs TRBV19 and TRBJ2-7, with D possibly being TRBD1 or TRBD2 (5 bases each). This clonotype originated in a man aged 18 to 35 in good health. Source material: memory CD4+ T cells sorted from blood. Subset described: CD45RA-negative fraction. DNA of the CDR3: TGTGCCAGTATGCAGGGAGCCCACTCCTACGAGCAGTACTTC. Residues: CASMQGAHSYEQYF. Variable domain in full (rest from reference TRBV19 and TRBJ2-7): DGGITQSPKYLFRKEGQNVTLSCEQNLNHDAMYWYRQDPGQGLRLIYYSQIVNDFQKGDIAEGYSVSREKKESFPLTVTSAQKNPTAFYLCASMQGAHSYEQYFGPGTRLTVT.